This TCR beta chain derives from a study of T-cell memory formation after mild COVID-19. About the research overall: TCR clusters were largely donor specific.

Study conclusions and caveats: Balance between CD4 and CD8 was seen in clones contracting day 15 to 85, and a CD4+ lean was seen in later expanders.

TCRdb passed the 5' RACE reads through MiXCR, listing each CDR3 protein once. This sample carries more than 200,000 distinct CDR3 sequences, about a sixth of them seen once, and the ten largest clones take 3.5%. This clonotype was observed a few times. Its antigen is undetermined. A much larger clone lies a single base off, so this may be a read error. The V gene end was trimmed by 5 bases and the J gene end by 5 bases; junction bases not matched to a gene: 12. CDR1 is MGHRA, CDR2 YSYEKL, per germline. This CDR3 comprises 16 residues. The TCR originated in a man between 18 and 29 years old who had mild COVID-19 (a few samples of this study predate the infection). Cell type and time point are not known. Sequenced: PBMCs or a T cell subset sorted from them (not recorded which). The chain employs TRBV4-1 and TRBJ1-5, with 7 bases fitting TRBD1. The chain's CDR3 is CASSLRPGRGYQPQHF. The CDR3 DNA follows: TGCGCCAGCAGCTTACGACCGGGCAGGGGGTATCAGCCCCAGCATTTT.